The 17 T cell receptor beta chains given below trace back to one sample, sequenced in a study of blood T cell repertoires in COVID-19. TCRdb's table, derived via immunoSEQ multiplex PCR, lists solely in-frame clones and lacks some. The table has fewer than 200,000 clones, about 93% seen once. The sample consisted of peripheral blood. Receptors originate from a man over 45 with acute or convalescent COVID-19.

This clone was observed at least ten times. CDR3 sequence (DNA): TGTGCCAGCGCGCAGGTTTTAGATTCACCCCTCCACTTT. It codes for CASAQVLDSPLHF. V and J are TRBV11-2 and TRBJ1-6; D uncertain. CDR1 and CDR2 from the germline V gene are SGHAT and FQNNGV. The CDR3 is made up of 13 amino acids. V was cut by 8 bases and J by 8 bases, with 13 bases left in between.

V usage is TRBV2 and J usage is TRBJ2-2, with TRBD1 matching over 9 bases. This CDR3 has 15 residues. Unmatched junction bases numbered 3, after V lost 6 bases and J lost 1 base. Germline CDR1 is SNHLY and CDR2 is FYNNEI. Here the CDR3 reads CASRGTGRNTGELFF. CDR3 DNA: TGTGCCAGCAGGGGGACAGGGAGGAACACCGGGGAGCTGTTTTTT.

The V and J genes are TRBV21-1 and TRBJ2-7; the table calls TRBD1, which could not be checked here. TRBV21-1 is deemed a pseudogene. The CDR3 sequence is 16 residues long. The CDR3 is CASSKVCPDSICEQYF. Written as DNA, the CDR3 is TGTGCCAGCAGCAAAGTTTGTCCGGACAGTATTTGCGAGCAGTACTTC.

The chain is built from TRBV5-6 and TRBJ1-2; TRBD1 agrees at 12 bases. CDR3 length equals 13 residues. Trimming cost V 7 bases and J 5 bases; bases outside gene matches: 3. The germline CDR1 and CDR2 sequences are SGHDT and YYEEEE. CDR3 nucleotide sequence: TGTGCCAGCGGGGGACAGGGGGCGTATGGCTACACCTTC. Its protein product is CASGGQGAYGYTF.

The J gene is TRBJ2-1, the V gene TRBV19, with 7 bases that match TRBD1. CDR1 is LNHDA, CDR2 SQIVND, per germline (reference sequence). The CDR3 has 12 residues. V lost 6 bases, J lost 6 bases, and 2 bases stayed unmatched. The CDR3: CASRRQGNEQFF. DNA for the CDR3: TGTGCCAGTAGGAGACAGGGCAATGAGCAGTTCTTC.

V and J are TRBV7-2 and TRBJ2-1; D possibly corresponds to TRBD2 (7 bases). V was trimmed by 1 base and J by 14 bases, leaving 12 bases between them. Germline V gene sequence: CDR1 SGHTA, CDR2 FQGNSA. The CDR3 totals 12 residues. CDR3 residues: CASSLEGGAEFF. The CDR3 nucleotides read TGTGCCAGCAGCTTAGAGGGGGGGGCGGAGTTCTTC.

V gene TRBV29-1 combines with J gene TRBJ2-5; TRBD1 agrees at 7 bases. Germline CDR1 SQVTM, CDR2 ANQGSEA. The CDR3 sequence is 12 residues long. The CDR3 loop reads CSLTTGVETQYF. In DNA form, the CDR3 reads TGCAGTTTAACCACAGGGGTAGAGACCCAGTACTTC. Full variable domain (remainder filled in from reference TRBV29-1 and TRBJ2-5): SAVISQKPSRDICQRGTSLTIQCQVDSQVTMMFWYRQQPGQSLTLIATANQGSEATYESGFVIDKFPISRPNLTFSTLTVSNMSPEDSSIYLCSLTTGVETQYFGPGTRLLVL.

J is TRBJ2-2 and V is TRBV27; TRBD2 is a possible D gene (6 bases). Germline CDR1 reads MNHEY; CDR2 reads SMNVEV (reference sequence). Trimming shortened V by 5 bases and J by 1 base, and 8 bases separated the two germline ends. CDR3 size: 14 residues. CDR3 residues: CASSPAGNTGELFF. The CDR3 nucleotides are TGTGCCAGCAGTCCAGCGGGGAACACCGGGGAGCTGTTTTTT.

The chain recombines TRBV7-2 with TRBJ2-2, with 9 nucleotides matching TRBD1. After removal of 5 bases from V and 6 bases from J, the junction contained 13 bases not matched to a gene. The CDR3 loop spans 17 amino acids. CDR1 is SGHTA and CDR2 is FQGNSA in the germline V gene. CDR3 nucleotides: TGTGCCAGCAGCCAACGGCCGGGACAGGGTCGCGCCGGGGAGCTGTTTTTT. Amino acids: CASSQRPGQGRAGELFF.

This clone occurred a few times. The genes are TRBV19 and TRBJ2-7, with 8 bases aligning to TRBD1. Losses at the gene ends were 4 bases for V and 2 bases for J; bases not matched to a gene: 7. CDR1 and CDR2 (germline): LNHDA, SQIVND (reference sequence). The CDR3 is 15 amino acids. The CDR3 DNA is TGTGCCAGTAGTAGACCGGGACAGGACCCCTACGAGCAGTACTTC. It specifies CASSRPGQDPYEQYF. Complete variable domain (other parts from reference TRBV19 and TRBJ2-7): DGGITQSPKYLFRKEGQNVTLSCEQNLNHDAMYWYRQDPGQGLRLIYYSQIVNDFQKGDIAEGYSVSREKKESFPLTVTSAQKNPTAFYLCASSRPGQDPYEQYFGPGTRLTVT.

The chain joins TRBV6-5 to TRBJ1-1; the match to TRBD1 covers 7 bases. This CDR3 has 14 residues. J was trimmed by 4 bases and V by 2 bases; bases with no gene match: 4. Germline V gene lookup returns CDR1 MNHEY and CDR2 SVGAGI. CDR3 sequence (DNA): TGTGCCAGCAGTTACACAGGGGCGGCCACTGAAGCTTTCTTT. Translating it yields CASSYTGAATEAFF.

As regards this clone: Other DNA sequences from this sample encode an identical CDR3 as well. The chain carries TRBV6-2 or TRBV6-3 and TRBJ1-1; D may be TRBD1 (5 bases). This CDR3 comprises 13 residues. Per germline, CDR1 MNHEY and CDR2 SVGEGT. Trimming pared 2 bases from V and 2 bases from J, leaving 6 bases between. The CDR3 DNA sequence: TGTGCCAGCAGTTACCAGGGTAACACTGAAGCTTTCTTT. Protein product: CASSYQGNTEAFF.

This sequence joins TRBV2 and TRBJ1-2, with 8 bases fitting TRBD1. The CDR3 spans 14 residues. Germline assignment: CDR1 SNHLY and CDR2 FYNNEI. V was pared by 7 bases and J by 5 bases, with 9 bases of the junction left unmatched. Written as DNA, the CDR3 is TGTGCCAGCACCGGACAGGGATTCGGTTATGGCTACACCTTC. It translates to CASTGQGFGYGYTF.

This chain links TRBV5-5 with TRBJ2-7; D is uncertain. The CDR3 is made up of 13 amino acids. Per germline, CDR1 SGHKS and CDR2 YYEKEE (reference sequence). Deletions cut 0 bases from V and 3 bases from J, with 7 bases between. Here the CDR3 reads CASSLGGRYEQYV. For the CDR3, the DNA is TGTGCCAGCAGCTTGGGAGGTCGCTACGAGCAGTACGTC.

This chain joins TRBV7-2 and TRBJ1-6, with D hard to call. The CDR3 is made up of 14 amino acids. V gave up 1 base and J gave up 7 bases, with 8 bases separating them. Germline CDR1 SGHTA, CDR2 FQGNSA. The CDR3 sequence: CASSLEAVNSPLHF. Here the CDR3 DNA reads TGTGCCAGCAGCTTAGAAGCCGTAAATTCACCCCTCCACTTT.

Remarks on this clone: One end of the junction varies from germline; a read error may be responsible. V usage is TRBV28 and J usage is TRBJ1-4; D unresolved. The V gene's germline CDR1 is MDHEN and CDR2 SYDVKM. The CDR3 runs to 15 residues. The CDR3 nucleotides read TGTGCCAGCAGTCCCATCCAACGCACGAATGAGAAACTGTTTTTT. Translating it yields CASSPIQRTNEKLFF.

The chain is built from TRBV4-1 and TRBJ2-2, with a tentative D call TRBD1 (5 bases). CDR1 MGHRA and CDR2 YSYEKL come from the germline V gene. CDR3 length: 17 amino acids. Between the trimmed V and J ends, which lost 4 bases and 1 base, there was a span of 16 bases. CDR3: CASSRVLGQQNTGELFF. CDR3 sequence (DNA): TGCGCCAGCAGCCGAGTGTTGGGGCAACAGAACACCGGGGAGCTGTTTTTT.